Sequencing of this T cell receptor (beta chain) was carried out in a study of T cells after yellow fever vaccination. Study-level background: For low cell numbers, libraries were made with SMART-Seq v4 Ultra Low Input. Study findings and constraints: Repertoires obtained by FACS sorting could include abundant clonotypes that entered as contaminants from the bulk population. Post-booster repertoires again held most primary-vaccination clones (about 96% CD4, around 90% CD8).

Template switching with 5'RACE generated the TCR cDNA and added a universal primer site and UMIs. In TCRdb, the 5' RACE reads were re-called with MiXCR into one record per CDR3 protein. The sample includes just under 600,000 distinct CDR3 sequences, 13% of them seen just once. Germline V CDR1 and CDR2: SGHRS, YFSETQ. V was trimmed by 3 bases and J by 3 bases, leaving 15 bases between them. The length of the CDR3 is 15 residues. This clonotype was seen a few times. The antigen is undetermined. The clonotype comes from a man aged 30 to 39 who received the YFV17D yellow fever vaccine. The J gene is TRBJ1-1, the V gene TRBV5-1; a possible D gene is TRBD1 (5 bases). Sequenced material: PBMCs, taken on the day of the yellow fever booster vaccination. CDR3 sequence: CASSSQPSRDTEAFF. The CDR3 nucleotides read TGCGCCAGCAGCTCTCAACCATCCAGGGACACTGAAGCTTTCTTT.